The rows below give T cell receptor beta chains drawn from one sample of a study of T cells in localized non-small cell lung cancer. Assay: immunoSEQ multiplex PCR; the TCRdb copy retains only in-frame clones and omits some. The sample lists 25,000 to 30,000 clones, around 90% seen once, with 2.8% in the top ten. Sequencing used peripheral blood, obtained before any cancer treatment. The receptors stem from a woman between 18 and 50 years old with stage I lung adenocarcinoma. CDR3s include the opening cysteine and the closing phenylalanine or tryptophan. The D gene is left open where the match is weak. The size field is filled for only some rows; it gives once, few, many or a size class.

>.|.|TRBJ2-3|TRBV5-8
TGTGCCAGCAGCTCACAGGGCAGGACCGCAGATACGCAGTATTTT
CASSSQGRTADTQYF
>.|.|TRBJ2-5|TRBV30
TGTGCCCTGGAGGTGGGGCAAGAGACCCAGTACTTC
CALEVGQETQYF
>.|.|TRBJ1-2|TRBV19
TGTGCCAGTAGTATCAGAGATAACTATGGCTACACCTTC
CASSIRDNYGYTF
>.|.|TRBJ2-7|TRBV6-5
TGTGCCAGCAGACCCCGACAGACCCGCTCCTACGAGCAGTACTTC
CASRPRQTRSYEQYF
>.|.|TRBJ1-1|TRBV7-2
TGTGCCAGCAGCTTCGGCAGACAGAACACTGAAGCTTTCTTT
CASSFGRQNTEAFF
>.|.|TRBJ2-2|TRBV27
TGTGCCAGCACCCATGGGCGGGGGAACACCGGGGAGCTGTTTTTT
CASTHGRGNTGELFF
>TRBD2|.|TRBJ2-1|TRBV5-6
TGTGCCAGCAGCTTGGAGGGCGGGAGATTAGTTGAGCAGTTCTTC
CASSLEGGRLVEQFF
>.|.|TRBJ1-2|TRBV19
TGTGCCAGTAATCAGGGAGGCTATGGCTACACCTTC
CASNQGGYGYTF
>.|.|TRBJ1-3|TRBV6-5
TGTGCCAGCAGTCATAGACAGGAGTCTGGAAACACCATATATTTT
CASSHRQESGNTIYF
>.|once|TRBJ1-2|TRBV27
TGTGCCAGCAGTTCCCCGCGGACAGCCAACTATGGCTACACCTTC
CASSSPRTANYGYTF
>.|.|TRBJ1-2|TRBV11-2
TGTGCCAGCAGCTTAGTTGGCCAACGCTATGGCTACACCTTC
CASSLVGQRYGYTF
>TRBD2|.|TRBJ2-1|TRBV2
TGTGCCAGCAACGGACTAGCGGGAGTCACCAATGAGCAGTTCTTC
CASNGLAGVTNEQFF
>TRBD1|.|TRBJ2-5|TRBV11-2
TGTGCCAGCAGCCCCGGGACAGTGAGAGGAGAGACCCAGTACTTC
CASSPGTVRGETQYF
>.|once|TRBJ1-5|TRBV6-6
TGTGCCAGCAGTTGGGGGGGTATTCAGCCCCAGCATTTT
CASSWGGIQPQHF
>.|.|TRBJ2-7|TRBV7-6
TGTGCCAGCAGCTTTAAACGGAGCTACGAGCAGTACTTC
CASSFKRSYEQYF
>.|.|TRBJ2-1|TRBV2
TGTGCCAGCAGGGGGGCCGCGGGAGAGGTCTACAATGAGCAGTTCTTC
CASRGAAGEVYNEQFF
>.|.|TRBJ2-1|TRBV6-5
TGTGCCAGCAGCCCCGGGAGTAGGTACAATGAGCAGTTCTTC
CASSPGSRYNEQFF
>.|once|TRBJ2-5|TRBV5-1
TGCGCCAGCCGTGCTGAGGAGACCCAGTACTTC
CASRAEETQYF
>.|.|TRBJ2-7|TRBV11-2
TGTGCCAGCAGCTTAGGGCCGGGACGCCAAGGCTACGAGCAGTACTTC
CASSLGPGRQGYEQYF
>.|.|TRBJ2-7|TRBV2
TGTGCCAGCAGTGTGAGGGGCTACGAGCAGTACTTC
CASSVRGYEQYF
>.|.|TRBJ2-1|TRBV7-2
TGTGCCAGCAGCACCGGGACAACCAATGAGCAGTTCTTC
CASSTGTTNEQFF
>.|.|TRBJ2-1|TRBV5-1
TGCGCCAGCAGCATAGGGGGCAATGAGCAGTTCTTC
CASSIGGNEQFF
>.|.|TRBJ2-5|TRBV7-9
TGTGCCAGCAGCTTAGGATCCGGGCCGACCTCCGGGGAGACCCAGTACTTC
CASSLGSGPTSGETQYF